This T cell receptor beta chain was profiled in a study of T cells in Graves' hyperthyroidism and ophthalmopathy. Study results and caveats: Separation of ophthalmopathy from stable hyperthyroidism was achieved by a 13 V-J model. Progression to ophthalmopathy was predicted a median of approximately 6.4 months early. Researchers found most expanded thyroid clonotypes above 0.001 in blood as well.

Researchers took RNA transcripts and amplified the TCR beta CDR3 regions from them. HTBI primers were employed in a first-round RT-PCR of the TCR CDR3. TCRdb analysed the multiplex PCR reads with MiXCR anew, one entry per CDR3 protein. The sample includes a few hundred thousand distinct CDR3 sequences, roughly 13% of them seen just once. At least ten counts were recorded for this clonotype. Its antigen is not identified. The CDR3 sequence is 17 residues long. V was pared by 0 bases and J by 5 bases, with 9 bases of the junction left unmatched. Fresh peripheral blood, 9.5 to 10 ml of it, supplied the PBMCs.

The source is a woman in her 40s with Graves' ophthalmopathy. This rearrangement joins TRBV12-3 or TRBV12-4 to TRBJ2-3, with TRBD2 matching 9 bases. Sequenced input: blood. CDR3 sequence: CASSLAARGGARDTQYF. The CDR3 bases are TGTGCCAGCAGTTTAGCGGCTCGCGGGGGGGCCCGAGATACGCAGTATTTT.